This T cell receptor beta chain was identified during a study of blood T cell repertoires in COVID-19. Study at large: COVID-19 samples, acute and convalescent, were from the United States, Italy and Spain. Sample material is recorded as cDNA or gDNA derived from T cells, B-cell-depleted T cells, or PBMCs.

This CDR3 is built from 14 residues. Trimming removed 7 bases at V and 1 base at J, with 8 bases between. Germline V lookup: CDR1 MNHEY, CDR2 SVGAGI. Original analysis: Researchers report that nucleated cell counts were estimated from reference gene primer amplification. TCRdb's copy holds only in-frame clones and misses some; the assay was immunoSEQ multiplex PCR. Clonal size and the V and J genes are those of that table, whereas D and trimming came from the DNA. The sample yields roughly 93,000 clones, about nine tenths seen once. This receptor was obtained from a man aged 50 or older with acute or convalescent COVID-19. Sequencing used peripheral blood. The rearrangement joins TRBV6-5 to TRBJ2-6; D remains ambiguous. The CDR3 DNA sequence: TGTGCCAGCATCCGCAGGTCTGGGGCCAACGTCCTGACTTTC. Encoded protein: CASIRRSGANVLTF.